This entry lists 28 T cell receptor beta chains sequenced from one sample in a study of synovial regulatory T cells in juvenile arthritis. The assay was immunoSEQ multiplex PCR, and TCRdb's table has in-frame clones only and misses some. The sample data list 6,100 or so clones. The source material was Treg cells from blood. Subset reported: remaining (HLA-DR-negative) circulating blood Treg cells. The receptor source for this set is a donor between 2 and 29 years old with juvenile idiopathic arthritis.

The chain employs TRBV5-1 and TRBJ2-5; TCRdb designates TRBD2, a call that cannot be tested without DNA. Germline V gene data show CDR1 as SGHRS and CDR2 as YFSETQ. The CDR3 extends over 16 amino acids. The entry carries no DNA sequence. CDR3 loop: CASSLRSGGLQETQYF. Variable domain in full (rest from reference TRBV5-1 and TRBJ2-5): KAGVTQTPRYLIKTRGQQVTLSCSPISGHRSVSWYQQTPGQGLQFLFEYFSETQRNKGNFPGRFSGRQFSNSRSEMNVSTLELGDSALYLCASSLRSGGLQETQYFGPGTRLLVL.

The genes are TRBV27 and TRBJ2-1; TCRdb's D call, TRBD2, is unchecked because there is no DNA. Germline values: CDR1 MNHEY, CDR2 SMNVEV (reference sequence). The CDR3 is 16 residues long. Only the protein sequence is given. The CDR3 protein is CASSIVLAGGNNEQFF.

This sequence joins TRBV5-1 and TRBJ1-1; TCRdb's D call of TRBD1 is untestable without DNA. CDR3 length: 16 amino acids. No DNA sequence is on record. The V gene's germline CDR1 is SGHRS and CDR2 YFSETQ. Here the CDR3 reads CASSLLVPGGGTEAFF.

V and J are TRBV15 and TRBJ1-1; TCRdb reports TRBD1, a call that lacks DNA to check it against. Germline V gene data show CDR1 as LNHNV and CDR2 as YYDKDF (reference sequence). This CDR3 contains 14 residues. DNA is not recorded here. This CDR3 is CATSPQGRATEAFF.

The V call is TRBV6-5, the J call TRBJ2-4; TCRdb's D call, TRBD1, is unchecked because there is no DNA. The germline CDR1 and CDR2 sequences are MNHEY and SVGAGI. The CDR3 totals 16 residues. This entry has no DNA. This CDR3 is CASSFSRKGWISIQYF.

The chain uses TRBV5-5 and TRBJ1-2. Germline V gene sequence: CDR1 SGHKS, CDR2 YYEKEE (reference sequence). The CDR3 covers 13 residues. A DNA sequence was not provided. The CDR3 loop reads CASSFQLGYGYTF. The complete variable domain, with remaining parts taken from reference TRBV5-5 and TRBJ1-2, reads DAGVTQSPTHLIKTRGQQVTLRCSPISGHKSVSWYQQVLGQGPQFIFQYYEKEERGRGNFPDRFSARQFPNYSSELNVNALLLGDSALYLCASSFQLGYGYTFGSGTRLTVV.

The CDR3 here is CASSQLGSPGYTF. The chain combines TRBV4-3 with TRBJ1-2; lacking DNA, the TRBD1 call made by TCRdb goes unchecked. Germline V CDR1 and CDR2: LGHNA, YSLEER. This CDR3 contains 13 residues. The protein alone is recorded here.

This CDR3 reads CASSDRGNAGRGSSSYNEQFF. The chain joins TRBV6-4 to TRBJ2-1; the D gene TCRdb calls, TRBD2, cannot be checked with no DNA. CDR3 length equals 21 residues. The nucleotide record is missing. In germline, CDR1 is MRHNA, CDR2 SNTAGT.

The V gene is TRBV6-6, the J gene TRBJ1-1; with no DNA, the TCRdb D assignment of TRBD1 cannot be verified. Germline-derived CDR1 and CDR2 are MNHNY and SVGAGI (reference sequence). The CDR3 runs to 14 residues. No DNA is given. The CDR3 protein is CASSRSGYVPEAFF.

The chain has TRBV6-5 and TRBJ2-4; as DNA is missing, the TRBD2 call by TCRdb cannot be tested. Germline CDR1 reads MNHEY; CDR2 reads SVGAGI. This CDR3 is built from 14 residues. Only the protein sequence is given. CDR3 amino acids: CASSPRTSKNIQYF.

The chain recombines TRBV27 with TRBJ1-1. Germline values: CDR1 MNHEY, CDR2 SMNVEV (reference sequence). CDR3 size: 15 residues. The DNA sequence is not available. CDR3 residues: CASSLLGKTNTEAFF.

By frequency, this clone is medium-sized. J is TRBJ2-7 and V is TRBV7-2; TCRdb's D call, TRBD1, is unchecked because there is no DNA. Germline CDR1 is SGHTA and CDR2 is FQGNSA. The CDR3 has 11 amino acids. The coding DNA is unavailable. Here the CDR3 reads CASSLINEQYF.

J is TRBJ2-7 and V is TRBV30; the TRBD1 assignment by TCRdb is unverifiable without DNA. CDR1 and CDR2 (germline): GTSNPN, SVGIG (reference sequence). The CDR3 is 14 amino acids. DNA is not on record. This chain's CDR3 is CAWNGQEKTYEQYF. Full variable domain (remainder filled in from reference TRBV30 and TRBJ2-7): SQTIHQWPATLVQPVGSPLSLECTVEGTSNPNLYWYRQAAGRGLQLLFYSVGIGQISSEVPQNLSASRPQDRQFILSSKKLLLSDSGFYLCAWNGQEKTYEQYFGPGTRLTVT.

The CDR3 reads CASIPRGTNPGVYGYTF. This chain connects TRBV19 to TRBJ1-2. The length of the CDR3 is 17 residues. No DNA is given. Germline loops: CDR1 LNHDA, CDR2 SQIVND (reference sequence).

This chain connects TRBV7-9 to TRBJ2-3; lacking DNA, the TRBD2 call made by TCRdb goes unchecked. Germline V gene lookup returns CDR1 SEHNR and CDR2 FQNEAQ (reference sequence). This CDR3 has 15 residues. Nucleotide data are not available. CDR3: CASSLDGWRTDTQYF.

The chain couples TRBV18 to TRBJ1-1. Germline CDR1 is KGHSH and CDR2 is LQKENI. The CDR3 runs 16 residues. DNA is not on record. CDR3: CASSLLEGGAFYEAFF.

The CDR3 sequence is CASSSDAYNEQFF. The chain employs TRBV18 and TRBJ2-1. Germline CDR1 KGHSH, CDR2 LQKENI. The length of the CDR3 is 13 residues. No DNA sequence is on record.

The chain links TRBV15 to TRBJ1-4; lacking DNA, the TRBD1 call made by TCRdb goes unchecked. The CDR3 has 15 residues. No DNA has been recorded. Germline V gene data show CDR1 as LNHNV and CDR2 as YYDKDF (reference sequence). CDR3 amino acids: CATSRVPGQNEKLFF.

The gene calls are TRBV10-3 and TRBJ1-3; TCRdb reports TRBD1, a call that lacks DNA to check it against. The CDR3 is 13 residues long. No DNA appears here. CDR1 and CDR2 (germline): ENHRY, SYGVKD. The CDR3: CAISKDRGNTIYF.

The chain couples TRBV18 to TRBJ1-2; TCRdb's D call of TRBD1 is untestable without DNA. The CDR3 consists of 13 residues. No DNA is recorded. Per the germline V gene, CDR1 is KGHSH and CDR2 is LQKENI. CDR3 amino acids: CASSDRRDYGYTF.

V is TRBV19 and J is TRBJ1-1; lacking DNA, the TRBD1 call made by TCRdb goes unchecked. CDR1 and CDR2 from the germline V gene are LNHDA and SQIVND (reference sequence). This CDR3 spans 13 amino acids. The protein alone is recorded here. CDR3 in amino acids: CASSKGGNTEAFF.

The rearrangement joins TRBV15 to TRBJ2-5; TCRdb gives TRBD2 as the D gene, but with no DNA this cannot be confirmed. The CDR3 consists of 15 residues. No nucleotide data were recorded. The germline gives CDR1 LNHNV, CDR2 YYDKDF (reference sequence). The CDR3 protein is CATSRDGGPQETQYF.

The chain recombines TRBV25-1 with TRBJ2-1. The CDR3 runs to 15 residues. No DNA is listed. Germline CDR1 and CDR2: MGHDK and SYGVNS. CDR3 sequence reads: CASSGGGDRYNEQFF.

The gene calls are TRBV29-1 and TRBJ1-1. The germline V gene has CDR1 SQVTM and CDR2 ANQGSEA. The CDR3 is 15 residues long. No nucleotide data were recorded. The CDR3 sequence is CSVAPVGVENTEAFF.

The V call is TRBV15, the J call TRBJ1-5; the TCRdb D gene call, TRBD1, has no DNA to confirm it. Germline V lookup: CDR1 LNHNV, CDR2 YYDKDF (reference sequence). The CDR3 sequence is 18 residues long. Only the protein sequence is given. CDR3 region: CATRGQGGMSLSNQPQHF. Combining the CDR3 with reference TRBV15 and TRBJ1-5 gives the whole variable domain DAMVIQNPRYQVTQFGKPVTLSCSQTLNHNVMYWYQQKSSQAPKLLFHYYDKDFNNEADTPDNFQSRRPNTSFCFLDIRSPGLGDTAMYLCATRGQGGMSLSNQPQHFGDGTRLSIL.

V and J are TRBV29-1 and TRBJ2-7. The CDR3 extends over 11 amino acids. This entry has no DNA. In germline, CDR1 is SQVTM, CDR2 ANQGSEA. The CDR3 region is CSVEIRDEQYF.

V usage is TRBV6-1 and J usage is TRBJ2-5; TCRdb gives TRBD1 as the D gene, but with no DNA this cannot be confirmed. Germline V gene lookup returns CDR1 MNHNS and CDR2 SASEGT. The CDR3 has 14 residues. Nucleotide data are not available. CDR3 protein: CASGIPGQKETQYF.

The rearrangement joins TRBV19 to TRBJ2-7. The V gene's germline CDR1 is LNHDA and CDR2 SQIVND (reference sequence). The length of the CDR3 is 14 residues. No DNA is recorded. The CDR3 reads CASSRAATSYEQYF.